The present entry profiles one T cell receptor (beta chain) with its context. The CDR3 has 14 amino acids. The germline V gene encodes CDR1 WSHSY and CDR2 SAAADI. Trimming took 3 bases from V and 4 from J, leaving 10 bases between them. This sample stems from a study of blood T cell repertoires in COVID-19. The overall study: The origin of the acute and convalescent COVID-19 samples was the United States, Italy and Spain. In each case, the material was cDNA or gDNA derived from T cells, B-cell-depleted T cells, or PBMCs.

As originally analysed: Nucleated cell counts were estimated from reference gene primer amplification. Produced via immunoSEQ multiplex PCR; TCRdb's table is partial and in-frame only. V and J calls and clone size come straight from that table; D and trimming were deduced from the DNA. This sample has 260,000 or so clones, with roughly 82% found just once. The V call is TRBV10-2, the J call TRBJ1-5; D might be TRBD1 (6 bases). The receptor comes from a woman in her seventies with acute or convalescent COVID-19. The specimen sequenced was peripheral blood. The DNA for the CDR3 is TGCGCCAGCAGTGAACAGGGTGGGAATCAGCCCCAGCATTTT. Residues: CASSEQGGNQPQHF.